The 21 T cell receptor beta chains given below trace back to one sample, sequenced in a study of tumor and adjacent non-tumor tissue in lung cancer. The library came from three nested PCR rounds adapted from ARM-PCR protocols. TCRdb independently ran MiXCR on the multiplex PCR reads; one entry per CDR3 protein. This table holds approximately 77,000 distinct CDR3 sequences, roughly 80% found once. This sample's RNA came from whole unsorted tissue. Distant lung tissue was collected more than 3 cm away from the tumor edge. The sequencing input was distant non-tumor lung tissue. The receptors stem from a man in his sixties with non-small cell lung cancer.

The chain has TRBV20-1 and TRBJ2-1; D possibly corresponds to TRBD2 (6 bases). The CDR3 covers 15 residues. V gave up 5 bases and J gave up 3 bases, with 17 bases separating them. The germline CDR1 and CDR2 sequences are DFQATT and SNEGSKA (reference sequence). The CDR3: CSAPLGLEGYNEQFF. The CDR3 region has the DNA TGCAGTGCTCCACTGGGACTCGAAGGCTACAATGAGCAGTTCTTC.

This clonotype appeared a few times. This may arise from a read error, as a much more abundant clone is one base away. The V and J genes are TRBV20-1 and TRBJ1-2; TRBD1 matches 8 bases. The ends lost 8 bases at V and 3 bases at J; junction bases unmatched: 8. The CDR3 is 13 amino acids. The germline CDR1 and CDR2 sequences are DFQATT and SNEGSKA (reference sequence). The CDR3 nucleotides read TGCAGTACTAAGACAGGGGCCGACTATGGCTACACCTTC. It specifies CSTKTGADYGYTF.

On this clonotype itself: The germline gene is not matched at one end of the junction; a read error may be the cause. Here the CDR3 reads CARADRTARNQQFF. CDR3 DNA: TGTGCCAGAGCCGACCGGACAGCCCGCAATCAGCAGTTCTTC. The rearrangement joins TRBV6-2 or TRBV6-3 to TRBJ2-1, with D perhaps TRBD1 (6 bases). Germline V gene data show CDR1 as MNHEY and CDR2 as SVGEGT. The CDR3 covers 14 residues.

A note on this clonotype: A read error is likely, as this CDR3 ends without the conserved phenylalanine or tryptophan. The chain uses TRBV11-2 and TRBJ2-5; 7 positions match TRBD1. The CDR3 sequence is 14 residues long. Germline CDR1 reads SGHAT; CDR2 reads FQNNGV. CDR3 amino acids: CANSSGQVMETQYS. The DNA of the CDR3 is TGTGCCAACAGCTCCGGACAGGTTATGGAGACCCAGTACTCC.

In the case of this clonotype: Relative to the germline gene, one junction end is altered; a read error may explain this. The chain recombines TRBV20-1 with TRBJ2-1; tentative D call: TRBD2 (5 bases). The CDR3 spans 15 residues. Germline assignment: CDR1 DFQATT and CDR2 SNEGSKA (reference sequence). DNA of the CDR3: TGCAGTGTTAGAGAACTAGTGGGATACTACAATGAGCAGTTCTTC. Translating gives CSVRELVGYYNEQFF.

This clonotype appeared once. One junction end does not reproduce the germline sequence, and a read error may be involved. The CDR3 DNA is TGTGCCAGCAGCTGGCACGGACGGCAGATTGAAACTTTCTTT. It specifies CASSWHGRQIETFF. This sequence joins TRBV11-3 and TRBJ1-1; D is undetermined. The CDR3 loop spans 14 amino acids. CDR1 and CDR2 (germline): SGHNT, YENEEA.

For this clonotype: At one boundary the junction diverges from the germline segment, which might be a read error. This chain connects TRBV6-2 or TRBV6-3 to TRBJ2-3, with 8 nucleotides matching TRBD2. The CDR3 has 18 residues. Germline CDR1 and CDR2: MNHEY and SVGEGT. The CDR3 loop reads CASSDDGLIAGLTDTQYF. The DNA for the CDR3 is TGTGCCAGCAGTGACGATGGGTTAATAGCGGGGCTCACAGATACGCAGTATTTC.

Concerning this clonotype itself: A read error may account for a junction end that differs from germline. The CDR3 here is CSSSLGGDNNSSLHF. DNA of the CDR3: TGTTCCAGCAGCTTAGGAGGTGACAATAATTCATCCCTCCACTTT. The chain has TRBV11-2 and TRBJ1-6, with no clear D. The CDR3 covers 15 residues. The germline V gene encodes CDR1 SGHAT and CDR2 FQNNGV.

The chain employs TRBV6-6 and TRBJ2-5, with 9 bases aligning to TRBD2. The V and J ends lost 9 bases and 9 bases, in that order; junction bases with no gene match: 14. Per germline, CDR1 MNHNY and CDR2 SVGAGI (reference sequence). This CDR3 is built from 14 residues. The CDR3, as DNA: TGTGCCAGTTGGAGCGGGGGGTCGGTAGGGGCCCAGTACTTC. It is translated as CASWSGGSVGAQYF.

The chain links TRBV11-3 to TRBJ2-1; no firm D call. This CDR3 spans 15 amino acids. From germline, CDR1 is SGHNT and CDR2 YENEEA. CDR3 sequence: CASCDDKESYNEQFF. Written as DNA, the CDR3 is TGTGCTAGCTGCGACGACAAAGAATCCTACAATGAGCAGTTCTTC.

Comments on this clonotype: As the CDR3 is not closed by the conserved phenylalanine or tryptophan, this likely results from a read error. The chain carries TRBV11-3 and TRBJ2-5; TRBD2 is a possible D gene (5 bases). This CDR3 spans 14 amino acids. V was pared by 6 bases and J by 5 bases, with 16 bases between. Germline V lookup: CDR1 SGHNT, CDR2 YENEEA. The CDR3 region is CASRTRVRRETQYL. The CDR3 nucleotides are TGTGCCAGCAGAACTAGGGTGCGGAGGGAGACCCAGTACCTC.

Points on this clonotype: A much larger clonotype is one base distant, so this may be a read error. This chain links TRBV7-9 with TRBJ1-1; D is ambiguous. The CDR3 is 12 residues long. Trimming took off 9 bases at V and 7 bases at J, with 15 bases between the two ends. The V gene's germline CDR1 is SEHNR and CDR2 FQNEAQ (reference sequence). CDR3 residues: CARSGKSFEAFF. The CDR3 DNA reads TGTGCCAGAAGCGGCAAGAGTTTTGAAGCTTTCTTT.

With respect to this clonotype: A read error may account for a junction end that differs from germline. The chain uses TRBV12-3 or TRBV12-4 and TRBJ2-6; D might be TRBD2 (6 bases). This CDR3 has 17 amino acids. The CDR3 region is CASRSGLLISRANVLTF. The CDR3, as DNA: TGTGCCAGCAGATCGGGACTCCTTATCTCTAGGGCCAACGTCCTGACATTC.

The chain couples TRBV11-1 to TRBJ2-7; weak D call: TRBD1 (6 bases). The CDR3 spans 13 residues. V was cut by 5 bases and J by 7 bases, with 15 bases left in between. Germline V gene data show CDR1 as SGHAT and CDR2 as FQDESV (reference sequence). The CDR3 sequence is CASSTYRAREQYF. The CDR3 nucleotides are TGTGCCAGCAGCACGTACAGGGCTAGAGAGCAGTACTTC.

About this clonotype: A read error is possible here, since a much larger clone lies one base away. The chain uses TRBV6-6 and TRBJ2-5, with D possibly TRBD2 on 6 matching bases. This CDR3 spans 14 amino acids. Germline CDR1 is MNHNY and CDR2 is SVGAGI (reference sequence). CDR3 residues: CVSTNGPAGETQYF. CDR3 coding DNA: TGTGTCAGCACGAACGGACCAGCGGGAGAGACCCAGTACTTC.

With respect to this clonotype: An end of the junction does not agree with germline; a read error may underlie this. DNA of the CDR3: TGCAGTACTAGAGGGTCAGCGGGCGATGAGCAGTTCTTC. Translated, it gives CSTRGSAGDEQFF. The chain joins TRBV20-1 to TRBJ2-1; TRBD2 might be the D (6 bases). The CDR3 extends over 13 amino acids. Germline values: CDR1 DFQATT, CDR2 SNEGSKA (reference sequence).

For this clonotype: The junction departs from germline at one end; a sequencing error may be responsible. The chain links TRBV6-4 to TRBJ2-3; no clear D gene. CDR1 is MRHNA and CDR2 is SNTAGT in the germline V gene. The CDR3 totals 13 residues. CDR3 DNA sequence: TGTGCCAGCAGCGACTCCAGCACAGATACGCTGTATTTT. Encoded protein: CASSDSSTDTLYF.

A word on this clonotype: The CDR3 does not end in the conserved phenylalanine or tryptophan, so this is likely a read error. No DNA is shown, since the ends of the CDR3 on it are uncertain; the CDR3 is the one TCRdb lists. The V call is TRBV6-5, the J call TRBJ2-5; the D call in the table, TRBD1, was not verified against the DNA. The germline V gene has CDR1 MNHEY and CDR2 SVGAGI. The CDR3 region is 15 residues in length, termini included. CDR3 residues: CASSYQGRYQETQNV.

This chain links TRBV20-1 with TRBJ2-7, with no clear D. CDR1 is DFQATT and CDR2 is SNEGSKA in the germline V gene (reference sequence). The CDR3 loop spans 12 amino acids. V lost 0 bases to trimming and J lost 10 bases, with 13 bases between them. The CDR3 sequence: CSARESRREQYF. CDR3 nucleotides: TGCAGTGCTAGAGAGAGCAGGCGCGAACAGTACTTC.

About this clonotype itself: A read error may explain this, as a much larger clone is one base away. This sequence joins TRBV20-1 and TRBJ1-1; TRBD1 matches 9 bases. Germline V gene lookup returns CDR1 DFQATT and CDR2 SNEGSKA (reference sequence). The CDR3 is made up of 12 amino acids. Written as DNA, the CDR3 is TGCGGTGCTAGGGACAGGGACACTGAAGCTTTCTTT. Its translation is CGARDRDTEAFF.

On this clonotype itself: The CDR3 does not end in the conserved phenylalanine or tryptophan, so this is likely a read error. This chain uses TRBV5-6 with TRBJ2-2; D gene unclear. CDR3 size: 13 residues. Germline CDR1 reads SGHDT; CDR2 reads YYEEEE. In nucleotides, the CDR3 is TGTACCAGCAGTTTGAGACGTACCGGGGAGCTGTTTTCT. It yields the protein CTSSLRRTGELFS.